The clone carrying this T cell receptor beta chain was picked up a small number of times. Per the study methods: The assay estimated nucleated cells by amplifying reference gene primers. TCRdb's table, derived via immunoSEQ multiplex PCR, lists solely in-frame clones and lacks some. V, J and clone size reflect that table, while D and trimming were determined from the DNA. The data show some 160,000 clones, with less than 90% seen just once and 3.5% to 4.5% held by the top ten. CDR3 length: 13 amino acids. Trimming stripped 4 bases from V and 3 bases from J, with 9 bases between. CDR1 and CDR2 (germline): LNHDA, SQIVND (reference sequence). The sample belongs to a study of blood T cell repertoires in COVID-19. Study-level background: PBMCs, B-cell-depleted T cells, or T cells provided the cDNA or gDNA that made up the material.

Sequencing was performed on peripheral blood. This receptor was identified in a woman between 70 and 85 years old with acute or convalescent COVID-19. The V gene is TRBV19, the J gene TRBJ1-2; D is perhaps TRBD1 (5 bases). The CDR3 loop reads CASSNDRYYGYTF. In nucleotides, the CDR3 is TGTGCCAGTAGTAACGACAGATACTATGGCTACACCTTC.